These 12 T cell receptor beta chains share one sample of origin, sequenced in a study of blood T cell repertoires in COVID-19. The table came from immunoSEQ multiplex PCR; TCRdb's copy has only in-frame clones and leaves some out. The sample records about 42,000 clones, roughly 80% being singletons. The sequenced sample consisted of peripheral blood. All receptors derive from an older woman with acute or convalescent COVID-19.

This chain connects TRBV5-1 to TRBJ2-3; 12 bases fit TRBD2. CDR3 size: 16 residues. V was clipped by 4 bases and J by 3 bases; unmatched bases: 6. CDR1 is SGHRS, CDR2 YFSETQ, per germline. CDR3 DNA sequence: TGCGCCAGCAGCCGGACTAGCGGGATTGTGACAGATACGCAGTATTTT. Its protein is CASSRTSGIVTDTQYF.

V gene TRBV3-1 (or the pseudogene TRBV3-2) combines with J gene TRBJ1-3; unclear D gene. Germline CDR1 LGHDT, CDR2 YNNKEL (reference sequence). This CDR3 is 15 amino acids long. V lost 2 bases, J lost 2 bases, and 10 bases lay in between. The CDR3 loop reads CASSQPEGPGNTIYF. CDR3 coding DNA: TGTGCCAGCAGCCAACCTGAGGGCCCTGGAAACACCATATATTTT.

The V call is TRBV19, the J call TRBJ2-3, with D hard to call. Germline CDR1 LNHDA, CDR2 SQIVND (reference sequence). The V and J ends lost 0 bases and 10 bases respectively, with 14 bases between them. This CDR3 is built from 14 residues. The CDR3, as DNA: TGTGCCAGTAGTATAGATCCCGGAGAGCCGGCGCAGTATTTT. Its protein product is CASSIDPGEPAQYF. Using reference TRBV19 and TRBJ2-3 for the parts outside the CDR3, the full variable domain is DGGITQSPKYLFRKEGQNVTLSCEQNLNHDAMYWYRQDPGQGLRLIYYSQIVNDFQKGDIAEGYSVSREKKESFPLTVTSAQKNPTAFYLCASSIDPGEPAQYFGPGTRLTVL.

The chain employs TRBV3-1 (or the pseudogene TRBV3-2) and TRBJ1-2; 11 positions match TRBD1. CDR1 and CDR2 from the germline V gene are LGHDT and YNNKEL (reference sequence). V gave up 4 bases and J gave up 7 bases; unmatched junction bases: 14. This CDR3 comprises 17 residues. CDR3 in amino acids: CASSLGYMRTGGFGYTF. The CDR3 region has the DNA TGTGCCAGCAGCCTAGGTTATATGCGGACAGGGGGCTTTGGCTACACCTTC.

The chain employs TRBV7-6 and TRBJ2-7, with D possibly being TRBD1 (6 bases). Between the trimmed V and J ends, which lost 1 base and 5 bases, there was a span of 15 bases. This CDR3 contains 15 residues. Per the germline V gene, CDR1 is SGHVS and CDR2 is FNYEAQ. This chain's CDR3 is CASSLVSGTINEQYF. CDR3 bases: TGTGCCAGCAGCTTAGTATCAGGGACAATAAACGAGCAGTACTTC.

The V call is TRBV19, the J call TRBJ1-1; D perhaps matches TRBD1 (5 bases). Germline V lookup: CDR1 LNHDA, CDR2 SQIVND (reference sequence). The CDR3 extends over 15 amino acids. Trimming cost V 5 bases and J 6 bases, with 19 bases left between them. The DNA of the CDR3 is TGTGCCAGTAGTCCATGGGGCAGGCTAAACTCTGAAGCTTTCTTT. Residues: CASSPWGRLNSEAFF.

Many counts were recorded for this clone. This chain joins TRBV7-2 and TRBJ2-3; D call uncertain. Trimming took off 3 bases at V and 5 bases at J, with 9 bases between the two ends. Germline V CDR1 and CDR2: SGHTA, FQGNSA. The CDR3 has 13 residues. The CDR3 DNA reads TGTGCCAGCAGCTTGAAGTCGGGAGATACGCAGTATTTT. This gives the protein CASSLKSGDTQYF.

Only one count was recorded for this clone. The rearrangement uses TRBV4-1 and TRBJ1-6; D not certain. CDR1 is MGHRA, CDR2 YSYEKL, per germline. The CDR3 totals 16 residues. V was trimmed by 0 bases and J by 0 bases, leaving 6 bases between them. Here the CDR3 DNA reads TGCGCCAGCAGCCAAGAGCAGAACTCCTATAATTCACCCCTCCACTTT. It yields the protein CASSQEQNSYNSPLHF.

J is TRBJ1-4 and V is TRBV6-2 or TRBV6-3; D remains ambiguous. V gave up 8 bases and J gave up 6 bases, with 16 bases separating them. The CDR3 is 14 amino acids. Germline values: CDR1 MNHEY, CDR2 SVGEGT. The CDR3 coding sequence is TGTGCCAGCGGTTTGGGTACAGCATATGAAAAACTGTTTTTT. Translation gives CASGLGTAYEKLFF.

The chain links TRBV18 to TRBJ1-4; 10 bases line up with TRBD1. Germline V CDR1 and CDR2: KGHSH, LQKENI. With V trimmed by 6 bases and J by 8 bases, 3 bases remained unmatched. CDR3 length: 13 amino acids. CDR3: CASSQTGGEKLFF. The CDR3 nucleotides are TGTGCCAGCTCTCAGACAGGGGGCGAAAAACTGTTTTTT.

This chain joins TRBV15 and TRBJ1-2; D unclear. CDR1 and CDR2 (germline): LNHNV, YYDKDF (reference sequence). Trimming cost V 0 bases and J 4 bases, with 9 bases left between them. This CDR3 is built from 14 residues. CDR3 residues: CATSRDRHGYGYTF. In DNA form, the CDR3 reads TGTGCCACCAGCAGAGATCGACACGGCTATGGCTACACCTTC.

This clone came up a few times. This sequence joins TRBV19 and TRBJ1-4, with a possible D match to TRBD1 (5 bases). The CDR3 length is 13 residues. Deletions cut 5 bases from V and 6 bases from J, with 10 bases between. Germline CDR1 is LNHDA and CDR2 is SQIVND (reference sequence). The CDR3 loop is CASSGAGYEKLFF. The CDR3 nucleotides read TGTGCCAGTAGTGGGGCCGGTTATGAAAAACTGTTTTTT.